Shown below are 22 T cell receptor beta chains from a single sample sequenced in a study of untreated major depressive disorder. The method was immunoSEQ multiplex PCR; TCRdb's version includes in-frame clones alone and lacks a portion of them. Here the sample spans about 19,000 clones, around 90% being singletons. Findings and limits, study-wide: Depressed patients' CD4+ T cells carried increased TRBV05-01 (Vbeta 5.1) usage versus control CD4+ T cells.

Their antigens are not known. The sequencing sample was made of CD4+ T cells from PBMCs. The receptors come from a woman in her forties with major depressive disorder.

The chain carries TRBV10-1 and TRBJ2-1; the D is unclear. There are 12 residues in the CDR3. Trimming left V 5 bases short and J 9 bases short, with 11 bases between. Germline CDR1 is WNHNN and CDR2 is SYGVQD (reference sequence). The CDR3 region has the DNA TGCGCCAGCAGTCGTAGTGGTGGTGAGCAGTTCTTC. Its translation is CASSRSGGEQFF.

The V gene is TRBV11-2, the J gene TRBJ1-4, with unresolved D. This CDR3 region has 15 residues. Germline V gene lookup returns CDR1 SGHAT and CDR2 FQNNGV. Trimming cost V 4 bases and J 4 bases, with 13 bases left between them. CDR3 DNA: TGTGCCAGCAGCTCTTTGGACGGAAATAATGAAAAACTGTTTTTT. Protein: CASSSLDGNNEKLFF.

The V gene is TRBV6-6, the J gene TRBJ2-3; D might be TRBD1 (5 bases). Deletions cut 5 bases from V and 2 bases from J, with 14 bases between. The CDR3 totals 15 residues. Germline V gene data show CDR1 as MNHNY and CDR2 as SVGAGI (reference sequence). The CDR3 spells CASSKGPELTDTQYF. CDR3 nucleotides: TGTGCCAGCAGTAAGGGGCCAGAGCTCACAGATACGCAGTATTTT.

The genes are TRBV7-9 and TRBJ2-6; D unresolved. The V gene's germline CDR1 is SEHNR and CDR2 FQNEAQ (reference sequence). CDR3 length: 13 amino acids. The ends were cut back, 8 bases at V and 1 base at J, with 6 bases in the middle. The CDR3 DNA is TGTGCCAGCTATAAGTCTGGGGCCAACGTCCTGACTTTC. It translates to CASYKSGANVLTF.

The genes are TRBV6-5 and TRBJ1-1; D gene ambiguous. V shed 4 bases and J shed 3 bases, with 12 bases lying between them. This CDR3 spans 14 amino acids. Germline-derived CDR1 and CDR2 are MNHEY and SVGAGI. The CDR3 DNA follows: TGTGCCAGCAGTTCTAGCATAACGGACACTGAAGCTTTCTTT. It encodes CASSSSITDTEAFF.

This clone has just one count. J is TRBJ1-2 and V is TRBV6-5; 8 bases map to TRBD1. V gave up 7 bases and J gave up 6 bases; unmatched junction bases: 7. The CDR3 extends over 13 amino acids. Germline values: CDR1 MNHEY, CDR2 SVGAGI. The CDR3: CASTLGTGHGYTF. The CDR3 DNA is TGTGCCAGCACCCTAGGGACAGGCCATGGCTACACCTTC.

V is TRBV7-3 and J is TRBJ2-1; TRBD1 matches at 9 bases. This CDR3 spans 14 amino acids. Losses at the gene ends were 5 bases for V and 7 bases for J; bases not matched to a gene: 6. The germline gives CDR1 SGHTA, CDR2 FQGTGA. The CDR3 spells CASSRDRDKNEQFF. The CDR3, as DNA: TGTGCCAGCAGCAGGGACAGGGATAAGAATGAGCAGTTCTTC.

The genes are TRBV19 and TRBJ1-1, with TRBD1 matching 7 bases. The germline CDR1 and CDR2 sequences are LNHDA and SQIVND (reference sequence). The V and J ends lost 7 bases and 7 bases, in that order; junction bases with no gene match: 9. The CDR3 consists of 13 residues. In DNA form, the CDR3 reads TGTGCCAGTAACCCGGGACAGTTGGGTGAAGCTTTCTTT. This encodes CASNPGQLGEAFF.

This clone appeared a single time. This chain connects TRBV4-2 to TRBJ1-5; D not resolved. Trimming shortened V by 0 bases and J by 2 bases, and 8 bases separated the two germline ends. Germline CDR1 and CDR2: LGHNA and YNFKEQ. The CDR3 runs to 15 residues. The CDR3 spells CASSQDRLGNQPQHF. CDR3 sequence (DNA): TGTGCCAGCAGCCAAGACCGACTCGGCAATCAGCCCCAGCATTTT.

CDR3 residues: CASSLVQGVRGYTF. The DNA for the CDR3 is TGTGCCAGCAGCTTGGTTCAGGGCGTGAGAGGCTACACCTTC. The genes are TRBV5-6 and TRBJ1-2; possible D gene TRBD1, 5 bases. Germline loops: CDR1 SGHDT, CDR2 YYEEEE. The length of the CDR3 is 14 residues. V gave up 0 bases and J gave up 8 bases, with 14 bases separating them.

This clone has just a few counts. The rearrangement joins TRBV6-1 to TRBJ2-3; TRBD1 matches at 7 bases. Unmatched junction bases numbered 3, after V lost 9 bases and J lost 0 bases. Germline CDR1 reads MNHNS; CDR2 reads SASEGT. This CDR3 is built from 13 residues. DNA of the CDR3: TGTGCCAGTGACAGGGACAGCACAGATACGCAGTATTTT. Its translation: CASDRDSTDTQYF.

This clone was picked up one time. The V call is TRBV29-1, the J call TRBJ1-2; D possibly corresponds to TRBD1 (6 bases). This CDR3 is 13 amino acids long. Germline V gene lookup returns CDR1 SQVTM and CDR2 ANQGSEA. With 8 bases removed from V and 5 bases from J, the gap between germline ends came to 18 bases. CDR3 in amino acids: CSQNREEGYGYTF. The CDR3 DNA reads TGCAGCCAAAACAGGGAAGAGGGGTATGGCTACACCTTC.

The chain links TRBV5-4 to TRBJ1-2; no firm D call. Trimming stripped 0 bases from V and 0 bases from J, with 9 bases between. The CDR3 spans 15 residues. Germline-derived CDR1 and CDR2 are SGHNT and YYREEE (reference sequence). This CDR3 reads CASSLGPDANYGYTF. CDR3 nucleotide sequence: TGTGCCAGCAGCTTGGGTCCGGACGCTAACTATGGCTACACCTTC.

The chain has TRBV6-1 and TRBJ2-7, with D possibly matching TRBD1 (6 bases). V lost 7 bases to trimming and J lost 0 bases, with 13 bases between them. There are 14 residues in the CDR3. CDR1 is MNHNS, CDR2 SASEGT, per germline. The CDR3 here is CASIRSGDSYEQYF. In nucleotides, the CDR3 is TGTGCCAGCATCAGGTCAGGGGACTCCTACGAGCAGTACTTC.

CDR3 region: CAWRVTMNTEAFF. The CDR3 DNA is TGTGCCTGGAGAGTCACCATGAACACTGAAGCTTTCTTT. The rearrangement links TRBV30 to TRBJ1-1; D is uncertain. Germline CDR1 is GTSNPN and CDR2 is SVGIG (reference sequence). The CDR3 consists of 13 residues. Trimming removed 3 bases at V and 0 bases at J, with 8 bases between.

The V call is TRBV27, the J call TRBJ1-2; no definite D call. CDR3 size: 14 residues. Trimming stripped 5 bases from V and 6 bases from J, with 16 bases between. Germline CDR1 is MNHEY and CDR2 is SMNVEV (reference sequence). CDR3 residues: CASSPSREVHGYTF. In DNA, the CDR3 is TGTGCCAGCAGTCCGAGCCGGGAGGTGCATGGCTACACCTTC.

The CDR3 DNA sequence: TGTGCCAGCAGCGCCGGGACAGGGGCAACAGGGCAGTACTTC. It specifies CASSAGTGATGQYF. The chain carries TRBV7-9 and TRBJ2-7, with 10 bases that match TRBD1. Germline V gives CDR1 SEHNR, CDR2 FQNEAQ (reference sequence). J lost 9 bases, V lost 5 bases, and 10 bases had no gene match. The CDR3 extends over 14 amino acids.

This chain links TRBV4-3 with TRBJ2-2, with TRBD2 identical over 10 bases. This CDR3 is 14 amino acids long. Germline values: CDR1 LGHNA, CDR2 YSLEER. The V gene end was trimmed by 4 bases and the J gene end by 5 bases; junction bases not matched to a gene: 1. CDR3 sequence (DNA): TGCGCCAGCAGCCGACTAGCGGGTACCGGGGAGCTGTTTTTT. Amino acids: CASSRLAGTGELFF.

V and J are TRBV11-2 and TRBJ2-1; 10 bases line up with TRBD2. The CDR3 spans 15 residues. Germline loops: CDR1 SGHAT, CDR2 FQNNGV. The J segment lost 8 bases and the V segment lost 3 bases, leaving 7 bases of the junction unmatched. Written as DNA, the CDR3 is TGTGCCAGCAGCTTGCAGCGGGGGGGGCCTCATGAGCAGTTCTTC. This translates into CASSLQRGGPHEQFF.

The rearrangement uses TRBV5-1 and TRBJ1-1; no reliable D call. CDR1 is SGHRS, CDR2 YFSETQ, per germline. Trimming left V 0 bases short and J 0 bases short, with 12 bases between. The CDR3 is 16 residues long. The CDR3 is CASSLVGQTMNTEAFF. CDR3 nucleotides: TGCGCCAGCAGCTTGGTCGGGCAGACGATGAACACTGAAGCTTTCTTT.

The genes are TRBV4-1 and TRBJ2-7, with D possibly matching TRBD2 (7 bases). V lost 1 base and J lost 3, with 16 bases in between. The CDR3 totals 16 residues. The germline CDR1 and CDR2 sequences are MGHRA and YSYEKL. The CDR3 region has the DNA TGCGCCAGCAGCCAAGGGGGGGGCAGGGCAGGCTACGAGCAGTACTTC. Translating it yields CASSQGGGRAGYEQYF.

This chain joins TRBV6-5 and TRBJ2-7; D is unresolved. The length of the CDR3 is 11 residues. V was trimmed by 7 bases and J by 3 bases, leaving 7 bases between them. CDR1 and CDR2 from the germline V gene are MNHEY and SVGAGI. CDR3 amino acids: CASKGSYEQYV. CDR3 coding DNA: TGTGCCAGCAAGGGCAGCTACGAGCAGTACGTC.